The T cell receptor beta chain described here comes from a study of CD8 T cells in Susac syndrome. This clonotype was recorded only once. Random hexamers served to reverse transcribe roughly 0.5 to 1 ug RNA. The immunoSEQ assay covered 54 Vbeta and 13 Jbeta segments for CDR3. TCRdb recomputed calls from the immunoSEQ multiplex PCR reads with MiXCR, one row per CDR3 protein. The sample carries 95,000 to 150,000 distinct CDR3 sequences, 90% to 95% recorded once. The sequenced material came from CD4+ T cells from PBMCs. The clonotype was recovered from a human donor in good health.

CDR3 loop: CASRWGALGNEQFF. Here the CDR3 DNA reads TGTGCCAGCAGGTGGGGGGCCCTGGGAAATGAGCAGTTCTTC. The V call is TRBV28, the J call TRBJ2-1; D possibly uses TRBD1 or TRBD2 (6 bases each). Trimming stripped 6 bases from V and 7 bases from J, with 16 bases between. The CDR3 runs 14 residues. CDR1 and CDR2 (germline): MDHEN, SYDVKM.